This record covers a single TCR beta chain. Its specificity is unknown. ViraFEST used viral peptide pools to expand antigen-specific CD4+ T cells before sequencing. Subsequent to a culture period of approximately 11 days, CD4+ T cells were isolated. Everyone in the study got two shots of either the BNT162b2 or mRNA-1273 vaccine. Peptides at about 10 ug/ml and IL-2 at approximately 9.1 IU/ml were added to two million PBMC per well. Sequencing was performed with immunoSEQ multiplex PCR; in TCRdb, only in-frame clones are kept and a portion is missing. The sample holds 25,000 to 35,000 clones, approximately 70% seen once. The CDR3 is made up of 17 amino acids. The germline gives CDR1 MNHNY, CDR2 SVGAGI (reference sequence). Germline trimming cut 6 bases from V and 0 bases from J; bases unmatched to any gene: 9. This specimen comes from a study of vaccination effects on CD4 cells after COVID-19. Findings and caveats of the study: Marked clonal contraction of both clone types appeared late after vaccination.

The chain links TRBV6-6 to TRBJ1-5; TRBD1 matches at 9 bases. The input for sequencing was CD4+ T cells from PBMCs cultured with HCoV-229E spike peptides, taken after COVID-19 vaccination. The sequence was collected from a human donor who received a COVID-19 vaccine. Written as DNA, the CDR3 is TGTGCCAGCAGCCGACTGGGGACAGGGAATAGCAATCAGCCCCAGCATTTT. This codes for CASSRLGTGNSNQPQHF.